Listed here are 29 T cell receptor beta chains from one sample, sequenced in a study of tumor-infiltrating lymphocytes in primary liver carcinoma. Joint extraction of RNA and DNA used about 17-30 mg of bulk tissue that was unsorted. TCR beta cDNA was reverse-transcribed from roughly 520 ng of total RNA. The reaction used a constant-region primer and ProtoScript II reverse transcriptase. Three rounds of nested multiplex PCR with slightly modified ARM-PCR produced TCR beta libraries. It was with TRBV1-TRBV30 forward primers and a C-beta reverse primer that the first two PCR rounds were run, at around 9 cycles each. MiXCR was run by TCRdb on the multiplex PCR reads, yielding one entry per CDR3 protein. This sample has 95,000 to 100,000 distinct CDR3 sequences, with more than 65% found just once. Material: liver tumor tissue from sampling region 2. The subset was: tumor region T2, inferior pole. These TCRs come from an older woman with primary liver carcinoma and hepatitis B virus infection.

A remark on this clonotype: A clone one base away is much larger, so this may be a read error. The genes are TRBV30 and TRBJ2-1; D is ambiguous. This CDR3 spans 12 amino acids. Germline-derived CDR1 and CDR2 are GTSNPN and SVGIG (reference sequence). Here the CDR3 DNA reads TGTGTCTGGAGTGCCTTCGTAGGTGAGCAGTTCTTC. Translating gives CVWSAFVGEQFF.

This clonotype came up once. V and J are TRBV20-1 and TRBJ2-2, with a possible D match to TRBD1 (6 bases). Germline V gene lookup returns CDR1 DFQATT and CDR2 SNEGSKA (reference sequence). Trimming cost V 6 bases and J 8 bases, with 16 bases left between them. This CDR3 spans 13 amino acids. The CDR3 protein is CSANQGRGGELFF. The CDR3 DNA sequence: TGCAGTGCCAATCAGGGGCGCGGGGGGGAGCTGTTTTTT.

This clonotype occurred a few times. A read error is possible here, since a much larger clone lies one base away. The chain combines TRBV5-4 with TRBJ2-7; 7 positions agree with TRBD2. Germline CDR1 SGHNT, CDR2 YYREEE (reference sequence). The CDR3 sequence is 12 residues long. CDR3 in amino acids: CASSGAGEERYF. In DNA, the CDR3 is TGTGCCAGCAGCGGCGCGGGAGAAGAGCGGTACTTC.

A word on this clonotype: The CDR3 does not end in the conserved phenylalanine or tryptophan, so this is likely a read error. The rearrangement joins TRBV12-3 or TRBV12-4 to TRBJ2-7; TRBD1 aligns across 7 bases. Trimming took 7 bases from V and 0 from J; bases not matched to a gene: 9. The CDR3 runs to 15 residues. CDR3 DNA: TGTGCCAGCAACCGCGACAGGGTCCGCTCCTACGAGCAGTACCTC. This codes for CASNRDRVRSYEQYL.

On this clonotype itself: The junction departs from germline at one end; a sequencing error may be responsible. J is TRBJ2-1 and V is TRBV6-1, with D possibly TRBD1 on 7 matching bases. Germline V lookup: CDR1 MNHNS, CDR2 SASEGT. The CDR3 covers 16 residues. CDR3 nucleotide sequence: TGTGCCAGCAGGCAGGGGGGCTTTAGGTCCTACAATGAGCGGTACTTC. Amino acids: CASRQGGFRSYNERYF.

The CDR3 sequence is CASRQTGSRNVPETQYF. The DNA for the CDR3 is TGTGCCAGCAGGCAAACCGGGAGCAGGAATGTTCCAGAGACCCAGTACTTC. V gene TRBV4-2 combines with J gene TRBJ2-5; TRBD2 is a possible D gene (6 bases). This CDR3 comprises 17 residues. In germline, CDR1 is LGHNA, CDR2 YNFKEQ. V was pared by 6 bases and J by 4 bases, with 24 bases between.

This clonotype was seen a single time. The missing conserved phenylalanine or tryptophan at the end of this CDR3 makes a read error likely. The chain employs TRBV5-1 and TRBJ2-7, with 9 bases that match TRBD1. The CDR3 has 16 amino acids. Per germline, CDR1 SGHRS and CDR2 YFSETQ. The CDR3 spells CASSLDGQGLVYEQYL. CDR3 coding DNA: TGTGCCAGCAGCTTGGATGGACAGGGGTTGGTCTACGAGCAGTACTTA.

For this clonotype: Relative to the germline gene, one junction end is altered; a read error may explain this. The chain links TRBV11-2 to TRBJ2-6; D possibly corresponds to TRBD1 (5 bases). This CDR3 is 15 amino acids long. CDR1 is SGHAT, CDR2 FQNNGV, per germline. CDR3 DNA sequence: TGTACCAGTAGTCTACAGGCCTCTGGGGCCAATGTCCTGACTTTC. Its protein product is CTSSLQASGANVLTF.

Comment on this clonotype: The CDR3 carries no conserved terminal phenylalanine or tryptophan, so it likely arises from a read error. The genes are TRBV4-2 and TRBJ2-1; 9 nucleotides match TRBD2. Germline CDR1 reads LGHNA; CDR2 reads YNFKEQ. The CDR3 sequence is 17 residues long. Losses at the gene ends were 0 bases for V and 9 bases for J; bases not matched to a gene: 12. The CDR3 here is CASSQDWLAGYWCEQFL. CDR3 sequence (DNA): TGTGCCAGCAGCCAAGATTGGCTAGCGGGATATTGGTGTGAGCAGTTCTTA.

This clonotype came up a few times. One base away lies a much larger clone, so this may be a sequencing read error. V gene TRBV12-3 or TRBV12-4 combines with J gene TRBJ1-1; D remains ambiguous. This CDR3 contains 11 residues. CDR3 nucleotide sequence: TGTGCCGGCAGTCTAGGAGCTCAAGCTTTCTTT. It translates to CAGSLGAQAFF.

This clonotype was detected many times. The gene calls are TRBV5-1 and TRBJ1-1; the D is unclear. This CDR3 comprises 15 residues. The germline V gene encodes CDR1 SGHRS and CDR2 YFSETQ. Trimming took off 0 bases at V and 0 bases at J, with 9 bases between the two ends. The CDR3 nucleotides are TGCGCCAGCAGCTTGGCCGCGACGATGAACACTGAAGCTTTCTTT. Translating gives CASSLAATMNTEAFF.

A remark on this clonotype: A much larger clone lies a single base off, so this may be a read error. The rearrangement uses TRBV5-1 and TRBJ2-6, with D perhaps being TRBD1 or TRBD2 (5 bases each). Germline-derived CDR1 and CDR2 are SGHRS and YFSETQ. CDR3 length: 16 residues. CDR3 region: CASGLGDGAGANVLTF. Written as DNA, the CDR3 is TGCGCCAGCGGCTTGGGGGACGGGGCTGGGGCCAACGTCCTGACTTTC.

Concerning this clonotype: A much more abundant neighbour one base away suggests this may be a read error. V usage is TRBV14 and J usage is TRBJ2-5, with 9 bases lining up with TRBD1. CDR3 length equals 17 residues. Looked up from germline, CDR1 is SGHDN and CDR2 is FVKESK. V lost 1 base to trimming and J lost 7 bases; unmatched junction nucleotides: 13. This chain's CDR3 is CASSQVIKTGGTGTQYF. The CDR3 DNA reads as TGTGCCAGCAGCCAAGTTATCAAAACAGGGGGCACGGGGACCCAGTACTTC.

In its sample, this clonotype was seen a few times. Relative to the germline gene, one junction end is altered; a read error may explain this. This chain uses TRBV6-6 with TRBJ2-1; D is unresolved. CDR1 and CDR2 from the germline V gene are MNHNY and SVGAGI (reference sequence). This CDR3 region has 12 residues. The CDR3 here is CARSYSGAEQFF. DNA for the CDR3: TGTGCCAGAAGTTACTCAGGTGCTGAGCAGTTCTTT.

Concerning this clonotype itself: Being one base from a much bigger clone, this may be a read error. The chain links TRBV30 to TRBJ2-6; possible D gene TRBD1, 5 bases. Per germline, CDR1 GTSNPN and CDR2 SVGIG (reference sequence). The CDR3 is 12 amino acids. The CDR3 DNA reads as TGTGCCTGGAGCCGTGGGGCCAACGTCCTGGCTTTC. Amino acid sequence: CAWSRGANVLAF.

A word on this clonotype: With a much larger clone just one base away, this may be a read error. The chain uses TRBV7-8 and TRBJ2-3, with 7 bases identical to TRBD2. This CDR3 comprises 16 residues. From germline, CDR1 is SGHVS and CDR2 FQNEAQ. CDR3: CASSLLGLPSTVTQYF. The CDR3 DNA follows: TGTGCCAGCAGCCTCCTGGGACTACCTAGCACAGTTACGCAGTATTTT.

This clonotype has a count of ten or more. The CDR3 DNA reads as TGTGCCAGCAGCCGTCTAGCGGGAGAAACAGATACGCAGTATTTT. It specifies CASSRLAGETDTQYF. The genes are TRBV6-6 and TRBJ2-3, with 10 bases lining up with TRBD2. J was trimmed by 3 bases and V by 6 bases; bases with no gene match: 6. This CDR3 has 15 residues. Germline lookup yields CDR1 MNHNY and CDR2 SVGAGI (reference sequence).

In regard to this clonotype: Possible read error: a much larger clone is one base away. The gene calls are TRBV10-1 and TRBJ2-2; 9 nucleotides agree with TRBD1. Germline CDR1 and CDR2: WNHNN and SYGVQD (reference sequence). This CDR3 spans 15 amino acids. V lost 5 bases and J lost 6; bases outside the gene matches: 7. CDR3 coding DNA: TGCGCCAGCAGTAAGTTACAGGGGGCGGCCGGGGAGCTGTTTTTT. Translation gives CASSKLQGAAGELFF.

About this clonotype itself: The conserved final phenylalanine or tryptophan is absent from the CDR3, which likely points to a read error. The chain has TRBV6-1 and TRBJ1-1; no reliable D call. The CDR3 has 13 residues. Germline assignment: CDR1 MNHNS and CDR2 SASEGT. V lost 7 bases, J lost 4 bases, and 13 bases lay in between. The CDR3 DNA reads TGTGCCAGCATTAGGTGGCAGAGCACTGAAGCTTTCATT. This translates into CASIRWQSTEAFI.

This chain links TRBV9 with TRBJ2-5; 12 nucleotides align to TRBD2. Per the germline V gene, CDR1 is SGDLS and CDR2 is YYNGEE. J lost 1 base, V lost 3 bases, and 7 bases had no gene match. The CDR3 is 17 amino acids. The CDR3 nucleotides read TGTGCCAGCAGCGCGACTAGCGGGAGATTTGGCCAAGAGACCCAGTACTTC. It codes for CASSATSGRFGQETQYF.

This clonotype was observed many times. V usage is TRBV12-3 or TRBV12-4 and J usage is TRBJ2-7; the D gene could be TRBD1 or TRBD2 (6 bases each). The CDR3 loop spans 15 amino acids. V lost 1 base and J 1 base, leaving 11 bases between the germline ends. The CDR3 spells CASSLGRDTSYEQYF. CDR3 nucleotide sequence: TGTGCCAGCAGTTTAGGGAGGGACACTTCCTACGAGCAGTACTTC.

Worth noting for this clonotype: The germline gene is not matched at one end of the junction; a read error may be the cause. CDR3 sequence reads: CASNEGDGAGMVLDERVF. In DNA, the CDR3 is TGCGCCAGCAACGAAGGGGACGGAGCGGGAATGGTCTTAGATGAGCGGGTCTTC. The chain links TRBV4-1 to TRBJ2-1; 7 bases agree with TRBD2. This CDR3 contains 18 residues. Per the germline V gene, CDR1 is MGHRA and CDR2 is YSYEKL.

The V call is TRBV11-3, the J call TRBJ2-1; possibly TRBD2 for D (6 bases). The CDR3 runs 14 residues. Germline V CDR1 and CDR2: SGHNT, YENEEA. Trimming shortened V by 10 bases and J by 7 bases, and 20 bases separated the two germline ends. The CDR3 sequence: CAIILGGITNEQFF. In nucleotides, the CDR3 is TGTGCCATCATCTTAGGCGGGATCACTAATGAGCAGTTCTTC.

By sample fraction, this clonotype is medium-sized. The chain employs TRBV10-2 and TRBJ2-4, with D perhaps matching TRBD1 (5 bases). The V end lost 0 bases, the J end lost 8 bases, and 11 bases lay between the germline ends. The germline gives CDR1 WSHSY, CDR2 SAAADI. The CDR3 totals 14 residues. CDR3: CASSESRGWDIQYF. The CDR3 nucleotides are TGCGCCAGCAGTGAGTCAAGGGGATGGGACATTCAGTACTTC.

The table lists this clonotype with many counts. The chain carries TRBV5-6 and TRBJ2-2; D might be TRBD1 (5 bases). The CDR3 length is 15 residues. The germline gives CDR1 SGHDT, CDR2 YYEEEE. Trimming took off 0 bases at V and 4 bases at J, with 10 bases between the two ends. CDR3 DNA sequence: TGTGCCAGCAGCTTGGGACAGCCTACCACCGGGGAGCTGTTTTTT. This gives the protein CASSLGQPTTGELFF. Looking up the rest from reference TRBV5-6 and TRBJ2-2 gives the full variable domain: DAGVTQSPTHLIKTRGQQVTLRCSPKSGHDTVSWYQQALGQGPQFIFQYYEEEERQRGNFPDRFSGHQFPNYSSELNVNALLLGDSALYLCASSLGQPTTGELFFGEGSRLTVL.

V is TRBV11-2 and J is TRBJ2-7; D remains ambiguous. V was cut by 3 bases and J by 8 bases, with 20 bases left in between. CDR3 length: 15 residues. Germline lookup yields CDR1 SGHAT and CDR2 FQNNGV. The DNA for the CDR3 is TGTGCCAGCAGCTTGGAATGGTGGCAGGTCGACAAGCAGTACTTC. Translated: CASSLEWWQVDKQYF.

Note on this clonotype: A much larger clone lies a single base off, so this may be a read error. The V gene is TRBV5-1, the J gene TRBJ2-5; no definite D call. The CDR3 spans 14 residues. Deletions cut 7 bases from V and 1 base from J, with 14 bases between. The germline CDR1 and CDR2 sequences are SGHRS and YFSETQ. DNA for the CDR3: TGCGCCAGCTGCCATCCATCCTTCCAAGAGACCCAGTACTTC. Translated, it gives CASCHPSFQETQYF.

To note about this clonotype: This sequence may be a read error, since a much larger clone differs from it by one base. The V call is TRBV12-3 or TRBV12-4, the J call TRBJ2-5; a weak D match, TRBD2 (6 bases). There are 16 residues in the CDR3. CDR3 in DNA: TGTACCAGTGCAGGGTGGTTGGTGGGGGGACAAGAGACCCAGTACTTC. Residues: CTSAGWLVGGQETQYF.

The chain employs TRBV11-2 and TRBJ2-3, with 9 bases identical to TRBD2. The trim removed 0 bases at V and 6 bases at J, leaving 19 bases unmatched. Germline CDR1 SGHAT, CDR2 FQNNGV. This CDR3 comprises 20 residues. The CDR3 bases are TGTGCCAGCAGCTTAGATCTTAGTGGGTTAGCGGGAGAAGGGAAGGATACGCAGTATTTT. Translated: CASSLDLSGLAGEGKDTQYF.